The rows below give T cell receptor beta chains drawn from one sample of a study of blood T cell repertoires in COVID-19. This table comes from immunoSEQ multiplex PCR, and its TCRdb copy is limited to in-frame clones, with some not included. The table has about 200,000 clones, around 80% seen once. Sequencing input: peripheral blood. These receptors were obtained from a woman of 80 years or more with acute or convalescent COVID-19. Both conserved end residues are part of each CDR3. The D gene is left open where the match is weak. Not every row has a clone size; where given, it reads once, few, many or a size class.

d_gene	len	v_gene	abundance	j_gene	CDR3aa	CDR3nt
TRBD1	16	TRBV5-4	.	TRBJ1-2	CASSFPGQRKAYGYTF	TGTGCCAGCAGTTTCCCGGGACAGCGTAAGGCCTATGGCTACACCTTC
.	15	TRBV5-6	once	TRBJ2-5	CASSLAPTAIETQYF	TGTGCCAGCAGCTTGGCCCCGACTGCTATAGAGACCCAGTACTTC
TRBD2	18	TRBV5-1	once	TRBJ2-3	CASSLDSGGAGGTDTQYF	TGCGCCAGCAGCTTGGATAGCGGGGGGGCAGGAGGCACAGATACGCAGTATTTT
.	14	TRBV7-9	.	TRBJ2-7	CASSLSPEPYEQYF	TGTGCCAGCAGCTTATCCCCCGAGCCCTACGAGCAGTACTTC
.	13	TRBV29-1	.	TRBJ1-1	CSVVVVSDTEAFF	TGCAGCGTTGTGGTGGTTTCGGACACTGAAGCTTTCTTT
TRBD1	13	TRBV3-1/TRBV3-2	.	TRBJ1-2	CASSPTTGDGYTF	TGTGCCAGCAGCCCTACTACAGGGGATGGCTACACCTTC
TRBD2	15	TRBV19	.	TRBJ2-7	CASSNPGTSVYEQYF	TGTGCCAGTAGTAACCCCGGGACTAGCGTTTACGAGCAGTACTTC
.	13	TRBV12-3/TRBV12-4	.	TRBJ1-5	CASSLTGNQPQHF	TGTGCCAGCAGTTTGACGGGTAATCAGCCCCAGCATTTT
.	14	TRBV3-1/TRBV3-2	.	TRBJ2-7	CASSQGARYYEQYF	TGTGCCAGCAGCCAAGGAGCACGGTACTACGAGCAGTACTTC
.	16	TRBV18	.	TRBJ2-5	CASSPPKGQSVETQYF	TGTGCCAGCTCGCCTCCAAAAGGACAGTCCGTAGAGACCCAGTACTTC
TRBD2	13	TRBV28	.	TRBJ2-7	CASSGRATYEQYF	TGTGCCAGCAGTGGGAGGGCGACCTACGAGCAGTACTTC
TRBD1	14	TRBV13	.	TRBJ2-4	CASSAQGAWNIQYF	TGTGCCAGCAGCGCGCAGGGGGCATGGAACATTCAGTACTTC
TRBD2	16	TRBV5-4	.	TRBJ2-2	CASTSTSGRSTGELFF	TGTGCCAGCACCTCGACTAGCGGGCGAAGCACCGGGGAGCTGTTTTTT
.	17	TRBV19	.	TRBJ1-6	CASSTRREPRDNSPLHF	TGTGCCAGTAGTACAAGACGGGAGCCTAGGGATAATTCACCCCTCCACTTT
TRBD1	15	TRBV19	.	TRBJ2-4	CASSLLQGAKNIQYF	TGTGCCAGTAGCCTCCTACAGGGGGCCAAAAACATTCAGTACTTC
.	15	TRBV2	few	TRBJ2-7	CASSEGNNIPYEQYF	TGTGCCAGCAGTGAAGGAAATAACATCCCCTACGAGCAGTACTTC
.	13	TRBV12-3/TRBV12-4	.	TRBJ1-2	CASERGRDYGYTF	TGTGCCAGCGAAAGGGGCAGGGACTATGGCTACACCTTC
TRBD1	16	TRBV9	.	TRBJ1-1	CASSVGVGQGNTEAFF	TGTGCCAGCAGCGTAGGGGTAGGACAGGGGAACACTGAAGCTTTCTTT
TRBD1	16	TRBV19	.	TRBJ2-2	CASRRSGTGDTGELFF	TGTGCCAGTAGGCGCTCCGGGACAGGGGACACCGGGGAGCTGTTTTTT
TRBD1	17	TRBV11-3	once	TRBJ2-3	CASSSGTGGGRTDTQYF	TGTGCCAGCAGCTCGGGGACAGGGGGCGGTCGCACAGATACGCAGTATTTT
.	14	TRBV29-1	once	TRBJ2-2	CSVLTGRGTGELFF	TGCAGCGTGCTTACAGGGCGAGGGACCGGGGAGCTGTTTTTT
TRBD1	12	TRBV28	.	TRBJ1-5	CASRATGLPQHF	TGTGCCAGCAGGGCGACAGGGTTGCCCCAGCATTTT
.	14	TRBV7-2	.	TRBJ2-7	CASSLGLATYEQYF	TGTGCCAGCAGCTTAGGCCTAGCAACCTACGAGCAGTACTTC
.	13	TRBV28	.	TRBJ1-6	CASNDRSNSPLHF	TGTGCCAGCAATGACAGGTCAAATTCACCCCTCCACTTT
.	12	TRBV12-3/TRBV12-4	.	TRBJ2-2	CASREVSGELFF	TGTGCCAGCAGAGAGGTGTCCGGGGAGCTGTTTTTT
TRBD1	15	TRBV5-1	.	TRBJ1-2	CASSPAQGAREGYTF	TGCGCCAGCAGCCCTGCCCAGGGGGCAAGGGAAGGCTACACCTTC